The entry that follows covers one T cell receptor (beta chain) sequence. The antigen remains undetermined. These data originate in a study of cytomegalovirus exposure and HLA in healthy donors. General study results and limits: For most TCR sequences rarity was the rule, although some public TCRs occurred in many donors. Using the classifier, cytomegalovirus status was reportedly diagnosed with high specificity and sensitivity.

This PCR relied on a set of 60 Vbeta primers and 13 Jbeta primers. Profiled with immunoSEQ multiplex PCR; TCRdb holds only in-frame clones, not every one. The table shows under 200,000 clones, with approximately 70% occurring only once. Trimming removed 5 bases from V and 8 bases from J; junction bases left unmatched: 11. The CDR3 runs 15 residues. Germline V gene sequence: CDR1 MNHEY, CDR2 SVGAGI. The chain combines TRBV6-5 with TRBJ2-1; 8 positions match TRBD1. This receptor was obtained from a woman in her 40s in good health and CMV-seropositive. Source material: PBMCs. The chain's CDR3 is CASSRGQGRVDEQFF. The CDR3 region has the DNA TGTGCCAGCAGTCGCGGACAGGGTAGGGTCGATGAGCAGTTCTTC.